Below are 9 T cell receptor beta chains sequenced from a single sample in a study of patients and donors after allogeneic stem cell transplantation. In TCRdb, the RT-PCR reads were re-called with MiXCR into one record per CDR3 protein. The sample has 190,000 or so distinct CDR3 sequences, around two fifths seen once. Sequencing was carried out using blood, either unsorted or a sorted T cell fraction (not recorded which). These receptors originate from a human donor who was either an allogeneic HSCT recipient or a stem cell or donor lymphocyte infusion donor (not recorded which). It is not recorded whose cells these are; they may come from a transplant donor.

V gene TRBV4-3 combines with J gene TRBJ2-1; 9 bases line up with TRBD2. Germline trimming cut 0 bases from V and 8 bases from J; bases unmatched to any gene: 5. The V gene's germline CDR1 is LGHNA and CDR2 YSLEER. The CDR3 has 15 residues. The CDR3 here is CASSQDPGLAYEQFF. CDR3 in DNA: TGCGCCAGCAGCCAAGATCCGGGACTAGCTTATGAGCAGTTCTTC.

This chain joins TRBV29-1 and TRBJ1-2; TRBD1 matches 9 bases. CDR3 length: 13 amino acids. Germline CDR1 and CDR2: SQVTM and ANQGSEA. V lost 7 bases, J lost 4 bases, and 7 bases stayed unmatched. The CDR3 sequence is CSAPGQGSYGYTF. The CDR3 coding sequence is TGCAGCGCCCCAGGACAGGGGAGCTATGGCTACACCTTC.

The gene calls are TRBV28 and TRBJ1-1; D is perhaps TRBD1 (6 bases). The germline gives CDR1 MDHEN, CDR2 SYDVKM. The CDR3 sequence is 19 residues long. The V end lost 2 bases, the J end lost 5 bases, and 27 bases lay between the germline ends. In nucleotides, the CDR3 is TGTGCCAGCAGTTTACTACGCGGGACACCCAGTCTCTGGGGGACTGAAGCTTTCTTT. Amino acids: CASSLLRGTPSLWGTEAFF.

This clonotype was observed a handful of times. This chain joins TRBV12-3 or TRBV12-4 and TRBJ2-7; the D gene is possibly TRBD2 (6 bases). Trimming left V 7 bases short and J 1 base short, with 8 bases between. CDR3 length: 12 residues. The CDR3 sequence is CASTGTSYEQYF. Here the CDR3 DNA reads TGTGCCAGCACCGGGACTTCCTACGAGCAGTACTTC.

The chain carries TRBV9 and TRBJ2-3; D possibly matches TRBD1 or TRBD2 (5 bases each). V gave up 4 bases and J gave up 2 bases, with 17 bases separating them. Germline V lookup: CDR1 SGDLS, CDR2 YYNGEE. The CDR3 length is 16 residues. The chain's CDR3 is CASSTRDPTSTDTQYF. In nucleotides, the CDR3 is TGTGCCAGCAGCACTAGGGACCCCACCTCCACAGATACGCAGTATTTT.

In its sample, this clonotype was seen once. V gene TRBV7-8 combines with J gene TRBJ2-1; D is uncertain. This CDR3 has 16 residues. From germline, CDR1 is SGHVS and CDR2 FQNEAQ. Trimming took 1 base from V and 7 from J, leaving 17 bases between them. The CDR3 reads CASSLEYDSSGNEQFF. CDR3 coding DNA: TGTGCCAGCAGCTTAGAGTACGACTCGTCCGGAAATGAGCAGTTCTTC.

The rearrangement links TRBV9 to TRBJ1-1, with TRBD1 matching 7 bases. V was pared by 6 bases and J by 5 bases, with 4 bases of the junction left unmatched. CDR1 SGDLS and CDR2 YYNGEE come from the germline V gene. CDR3 size: 12 residues. For the CDR3, the DNA is TGTGCCAGCACAGGGGGAGGAACTGAAGCTTTCTTT. Protein sequence: CASTGGGTEAFF.

This clonotype was found a few times. This chain links TRBV27 with TRBJ1-5, with D perhaps TRBD1 (5 bases). V was pared by 3 bases and J by 1 base, with 13 bases between. The germline V gene has CDR1 MNHEY and CDR2 SMNVEV (reference sequence). The CDR3 loop spans 16 amino acids. This CDR3 is CASSFWGGTSNQPQHF. The CDR3 region has the DNA TGTGCCAGCAGTTTTTGGGGGGGTACGAGCAATCAGCCCCAGCATTTT.

The V gene is TRBV12-3 or TRBV12-4, the J gene TRBJ1-1, with 9 bases fitting TRBD1. The CDR3 has 16 amino acids. Unmatched junction bases numbered 13, after V lost 5 bases and J lost 6 bases. CDR3 sequence: CASSTRPLGQGSEAFF. The DNA for the CDR3 is TGTGCCAGCAGTACCCGTCCCCTTGGACAGGGGTCTGAAGCTTTCTTT.